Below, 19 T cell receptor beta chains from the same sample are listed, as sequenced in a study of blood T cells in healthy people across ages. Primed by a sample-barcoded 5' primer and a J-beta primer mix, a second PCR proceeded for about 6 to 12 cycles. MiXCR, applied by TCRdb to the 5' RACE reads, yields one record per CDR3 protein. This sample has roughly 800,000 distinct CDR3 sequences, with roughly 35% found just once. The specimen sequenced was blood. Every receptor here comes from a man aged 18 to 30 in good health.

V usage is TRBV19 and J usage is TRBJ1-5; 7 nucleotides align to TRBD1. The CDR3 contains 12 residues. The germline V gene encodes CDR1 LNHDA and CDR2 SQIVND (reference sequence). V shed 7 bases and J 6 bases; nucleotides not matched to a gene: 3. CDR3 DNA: TGTGCCAGTACTTCAGGGGGTCAGCCCCAGCATTTT. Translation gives CASTSGGQPQHF. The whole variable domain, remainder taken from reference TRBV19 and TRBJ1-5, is DGGITQSPKYLFRKEGQNVTLSCEQNLNHDAMYWYRQDPGQGLRLIYYSQIVNDFQKGDIAEGYSVSREKKESFPLTVTSAQKNPTAFYLCASTSGGQPQHFGDGTRLSIL.

CDR3 nucleotides: TGCGCCAGCAGCAGGGCGGCCTACAATGAGCAGTACTTC. Encoded protein: CASSRAAYNEQYF. This rearrangement joins TRBV5-1 to TRBJ2-5; D ambiguous. Per germline, CDR1 SGHRS and CDR2 YFSETQ. V was pared by 4 bases and J by 11 bases, with 18 bases between. This CDR3 has 13 amino acids. Looking up the rest from reference TRBV5-1 and TRBJ2-5 gives the full variable domain: KAGVTQTPRYLIKTRGQQVTLSCSPISGHRSVSWYQQTPGQGLQFLFEYFSETQRNKGNFPGRFSGRQFSNSRSEMNVSTLELGDSALYLCASSRAAYNEQYFGPGTRLLVL.

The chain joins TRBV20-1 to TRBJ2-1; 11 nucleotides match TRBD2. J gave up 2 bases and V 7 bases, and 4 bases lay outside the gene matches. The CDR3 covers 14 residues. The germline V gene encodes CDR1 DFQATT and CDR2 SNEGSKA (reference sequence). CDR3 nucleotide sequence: TGCAGTGGACTAGCGGGATCCACCTACAATGAGCAGTTCTTC. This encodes CSGLAGSTYNEQFF.

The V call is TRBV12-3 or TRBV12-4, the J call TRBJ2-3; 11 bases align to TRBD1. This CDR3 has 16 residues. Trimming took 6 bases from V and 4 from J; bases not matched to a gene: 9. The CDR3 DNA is TGTGCCAGCAGGGGGGGACAGGGGGTGCCCCCAGATACGCAGTATTTT. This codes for CASRGGQGVPPDTQYF.

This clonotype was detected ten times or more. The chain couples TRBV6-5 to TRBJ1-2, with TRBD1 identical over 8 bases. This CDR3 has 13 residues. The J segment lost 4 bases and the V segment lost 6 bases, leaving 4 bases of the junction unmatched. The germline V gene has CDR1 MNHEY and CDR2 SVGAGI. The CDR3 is CASSRDRGYGYTF. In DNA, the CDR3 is TGTGCCAGCAGCCGTGACAGGGGCTATGGCTACACCTTC.

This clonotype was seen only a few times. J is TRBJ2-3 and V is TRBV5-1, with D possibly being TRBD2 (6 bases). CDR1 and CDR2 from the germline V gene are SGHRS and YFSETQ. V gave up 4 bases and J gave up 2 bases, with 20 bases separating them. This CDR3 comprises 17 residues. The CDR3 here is CASSEVPGSPYTDTQYF. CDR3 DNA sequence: TGCGCCAGCAGCGAGGTCCCCGGGAGCCCGTACACAGATACGCAGTATTTT.

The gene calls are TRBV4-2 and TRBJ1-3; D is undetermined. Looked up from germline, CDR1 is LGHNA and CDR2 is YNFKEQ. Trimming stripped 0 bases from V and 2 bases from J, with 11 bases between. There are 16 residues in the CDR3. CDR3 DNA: TGTGCCAGCAGCCAAGAAGGAACACGAACTGGAAACACCATATATTTT. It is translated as CASSQEGTRTGNTIYF.

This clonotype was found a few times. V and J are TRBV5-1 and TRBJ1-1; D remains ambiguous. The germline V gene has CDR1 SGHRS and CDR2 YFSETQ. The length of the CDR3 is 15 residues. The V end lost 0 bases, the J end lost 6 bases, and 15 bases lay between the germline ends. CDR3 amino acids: CASSLAGSGVSEAFF. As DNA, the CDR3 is TGCGCCAGCAGCTTGGCCGGGTCCGGGGTCTCTGAAGCTTTCTTT.

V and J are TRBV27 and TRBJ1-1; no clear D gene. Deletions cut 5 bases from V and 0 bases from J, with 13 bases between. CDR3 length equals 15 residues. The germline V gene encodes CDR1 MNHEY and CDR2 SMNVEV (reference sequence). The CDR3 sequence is CASSPRPGLNTEAFF. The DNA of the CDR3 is TGTGCCAGCAGTCCCCGTCCTGGGTTGAACACTGAAGCTTTCTTT.

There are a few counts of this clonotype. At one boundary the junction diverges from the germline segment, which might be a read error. The CDR3 DNA reads as TGTTCCAGCAGCTTAAAGGCACCGGGCACTGAAGCTTTCTTT. Protein sequence: CSSSLKAPGTEAFF. J is TRBJ1-1 and V is TRBV7-9; no clear D. The CDR3 loop spans 14 amino acids. CDR1 is SEHNR and CDR2 is FQNEAQ in the germline V gene (reference sequence). Drawing the rest from reference TRBV7-9 and TRBJ1-1, the complete variable domain is DTGVSQNPRHKITKRGQNVTFRCDPISEHNRLYWYRQTLGQGPEFLTYFQNEAQLEKSRLLSDRFSAERPKGSFSTLEIQRTEQGDSAMYLCSSSLKAPGTEAFFGQGTRLTVV.

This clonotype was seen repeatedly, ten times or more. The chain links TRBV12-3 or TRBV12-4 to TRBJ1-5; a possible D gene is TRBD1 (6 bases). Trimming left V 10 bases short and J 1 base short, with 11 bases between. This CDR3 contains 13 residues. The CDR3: CATAGASNQPQHF. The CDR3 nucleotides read TGTGCCACCGCAGGGGCAAGCAATCAGCCCCAGCATTTT.

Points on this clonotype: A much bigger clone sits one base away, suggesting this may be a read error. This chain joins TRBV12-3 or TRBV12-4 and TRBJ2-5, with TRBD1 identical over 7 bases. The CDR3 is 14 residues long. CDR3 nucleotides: TGTGCCAGCAGTGTAGCACAGGGGAAAGAGACCCAGTACTTC. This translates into CASSVAQGKETQYF.

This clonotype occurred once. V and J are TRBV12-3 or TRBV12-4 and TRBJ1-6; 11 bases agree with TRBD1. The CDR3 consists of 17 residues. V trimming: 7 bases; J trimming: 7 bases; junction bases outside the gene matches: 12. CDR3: CASMRTGGDSGNSPLHF. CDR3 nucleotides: TGTGCCAGCATGAGGACAGGGGGCGACTCAGGAAATTCACCCCTCCACTTT.

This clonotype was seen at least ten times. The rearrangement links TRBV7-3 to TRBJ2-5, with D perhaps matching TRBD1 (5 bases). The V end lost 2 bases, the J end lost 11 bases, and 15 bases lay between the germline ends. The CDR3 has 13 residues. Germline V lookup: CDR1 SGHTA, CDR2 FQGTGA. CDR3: CASSLRQDNEQYF. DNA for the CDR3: TGTGCCAGCAGCTTACGCCAGGACAATGAGCAGTACTTC. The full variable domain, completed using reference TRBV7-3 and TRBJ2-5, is GAGVSQTPSNKVTEKGKYVELRCDPISGHTALYWYRQSLGQGPEFLIYFQGTGAADDSGLPNDRFFAVRPEGSVSTLKIQRTERGDSAVYLCASSLRQDNEQYFGPGTRLLVL.

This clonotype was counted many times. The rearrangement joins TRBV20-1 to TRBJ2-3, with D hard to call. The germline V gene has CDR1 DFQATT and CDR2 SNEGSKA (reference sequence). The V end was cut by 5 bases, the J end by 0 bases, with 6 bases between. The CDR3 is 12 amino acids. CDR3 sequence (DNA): TGCAGTGCTGGTCTCAGCACAGATACGCAGTATTTT. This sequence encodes CSAGLSTDTQYF.

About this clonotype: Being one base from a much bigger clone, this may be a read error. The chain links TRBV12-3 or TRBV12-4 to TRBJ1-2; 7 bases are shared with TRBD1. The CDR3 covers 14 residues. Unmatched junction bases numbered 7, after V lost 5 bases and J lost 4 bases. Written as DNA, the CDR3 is TGTGCCAGCAGTCATGGGACAGAGCCCTATGGCTACACCTTC. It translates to CASSHGTEPYGYTF.

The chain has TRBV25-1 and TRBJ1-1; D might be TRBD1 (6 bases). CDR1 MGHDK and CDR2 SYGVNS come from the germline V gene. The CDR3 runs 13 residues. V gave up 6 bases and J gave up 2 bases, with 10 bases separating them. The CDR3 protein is CASRTGTNTEAFF. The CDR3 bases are TGTGCCAGCAGGACAGGCACCAACACTGAAGCTTTCTTT.

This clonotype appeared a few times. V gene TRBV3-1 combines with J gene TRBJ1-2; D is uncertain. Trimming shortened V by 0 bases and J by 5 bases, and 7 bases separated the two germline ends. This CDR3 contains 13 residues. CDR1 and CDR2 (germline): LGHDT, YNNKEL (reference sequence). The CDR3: CASSQDTLYGYTF. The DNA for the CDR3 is TGTGCCAGCAGCCAAGATACCCTTTATGGCTACACCTTC.

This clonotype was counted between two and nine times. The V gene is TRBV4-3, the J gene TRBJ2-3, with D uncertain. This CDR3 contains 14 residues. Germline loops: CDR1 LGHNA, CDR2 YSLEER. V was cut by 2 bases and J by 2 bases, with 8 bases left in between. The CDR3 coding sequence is TGCGCCAGCAGCCAAAAATACCCCACAGATACGCAGTATTTT. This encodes CASSQKYPTDTQYF.